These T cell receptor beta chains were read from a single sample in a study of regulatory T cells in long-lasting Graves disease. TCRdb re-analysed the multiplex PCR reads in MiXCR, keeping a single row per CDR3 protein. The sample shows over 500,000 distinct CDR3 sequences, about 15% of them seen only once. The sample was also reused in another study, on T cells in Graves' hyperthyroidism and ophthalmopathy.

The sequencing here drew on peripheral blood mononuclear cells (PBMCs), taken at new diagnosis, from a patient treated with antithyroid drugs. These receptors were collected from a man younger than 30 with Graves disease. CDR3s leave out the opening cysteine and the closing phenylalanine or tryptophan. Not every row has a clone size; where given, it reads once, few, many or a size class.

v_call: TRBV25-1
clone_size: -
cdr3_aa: ASSSGGAQPQH

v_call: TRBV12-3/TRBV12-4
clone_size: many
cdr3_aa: ASSTQLAGASKGPVYEQY

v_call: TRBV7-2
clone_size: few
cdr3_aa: ASSQDPGTGKYNEQF

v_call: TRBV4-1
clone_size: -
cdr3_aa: ASSQGQESSYEQY

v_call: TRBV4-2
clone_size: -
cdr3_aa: ASSPPARTGNTEAF

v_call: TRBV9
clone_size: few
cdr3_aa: ASSVAAVAYNEQF

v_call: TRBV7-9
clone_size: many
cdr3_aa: ASSSPITAEAQY

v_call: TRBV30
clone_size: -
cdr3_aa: AWSVSDRDPGYT

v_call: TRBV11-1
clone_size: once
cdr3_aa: ASSRTLAGVDTQY

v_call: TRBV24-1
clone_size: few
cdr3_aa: ATSAGTGAYNEQF

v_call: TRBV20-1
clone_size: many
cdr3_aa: SAIGLPPRGSTDTQY

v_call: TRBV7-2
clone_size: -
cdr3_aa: ASSYYETQY

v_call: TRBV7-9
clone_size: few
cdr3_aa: ASSLGPPYEQY

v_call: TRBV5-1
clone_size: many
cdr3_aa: ASSPLQGRTYEQY

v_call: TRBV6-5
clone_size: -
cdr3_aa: ASSYTGQGNQPQH

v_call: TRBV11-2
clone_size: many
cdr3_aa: ASSFEDSGSSWYEQY

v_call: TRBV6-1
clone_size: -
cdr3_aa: ASSPAGEGYNQPQH

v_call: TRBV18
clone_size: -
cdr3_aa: ASSREWAKYYGYT

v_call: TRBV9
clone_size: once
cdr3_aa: ASSEGTGVYNEQF

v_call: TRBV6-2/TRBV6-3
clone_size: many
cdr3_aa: ASSYSNPGTGPYNWQF

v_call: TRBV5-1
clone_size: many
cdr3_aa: ASSLAPGQSSYEQY

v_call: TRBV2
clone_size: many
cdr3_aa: ASTAFASNQPQH

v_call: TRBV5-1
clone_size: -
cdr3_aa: ASSLDDIQETQY

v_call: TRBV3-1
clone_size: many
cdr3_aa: ASSPPGRTNEKLF

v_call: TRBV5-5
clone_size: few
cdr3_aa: ASSQNTGSSNEQF

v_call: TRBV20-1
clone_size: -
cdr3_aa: SARDGGQGDDEQY

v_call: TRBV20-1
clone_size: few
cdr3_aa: SGGTSGSQGINEQF

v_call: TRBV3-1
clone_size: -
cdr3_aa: ASSQAWVQGRPNTEAF

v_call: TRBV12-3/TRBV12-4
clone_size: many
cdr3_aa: ASTKLAGGQGEQF

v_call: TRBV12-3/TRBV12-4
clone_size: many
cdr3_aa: ASRRTGRAEAF

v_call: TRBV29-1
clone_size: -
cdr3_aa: SVEENYGYT

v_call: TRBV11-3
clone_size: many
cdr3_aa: ASSLGQTETQY

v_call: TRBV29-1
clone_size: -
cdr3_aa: SVLLGPPGYTGELF

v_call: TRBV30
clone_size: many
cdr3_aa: AWDRSGNTIY

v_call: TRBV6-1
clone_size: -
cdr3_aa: ASSEPPTVYDNQPQH

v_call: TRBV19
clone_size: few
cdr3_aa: ASSIGADLGETQY

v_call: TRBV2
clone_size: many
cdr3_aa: ASSEIRQGKYEQY

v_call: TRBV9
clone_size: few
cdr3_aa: ASSVGGGKSNEQF

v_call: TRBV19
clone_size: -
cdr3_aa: ASSIAGLSALSGGYT

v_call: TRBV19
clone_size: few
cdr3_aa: ASDRGNYGYT

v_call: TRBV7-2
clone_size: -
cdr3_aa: ASSFLSGLGEKLF

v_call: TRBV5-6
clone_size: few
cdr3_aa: ASSLGQGQMTF

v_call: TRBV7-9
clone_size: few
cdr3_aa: ASSFTGVGYGYT

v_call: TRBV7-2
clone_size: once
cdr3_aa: ASSLAPGGTYGYT

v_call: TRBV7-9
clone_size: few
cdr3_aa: ASSDGPPKVEGQY

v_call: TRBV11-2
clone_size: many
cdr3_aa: ASSLSSEGQGTGYT

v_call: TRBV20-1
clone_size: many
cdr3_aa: SAGAGQGLYEQY

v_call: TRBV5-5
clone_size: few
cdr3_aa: ASSLSSAGTLNYEQY

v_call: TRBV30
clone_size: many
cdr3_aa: AWSTSGGNEQY

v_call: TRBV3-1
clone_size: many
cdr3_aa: ASSQGPRSTDTQY

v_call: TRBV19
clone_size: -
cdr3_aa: ASSMTLARTSGTSSYNEQF

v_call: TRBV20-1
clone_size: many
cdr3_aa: SASGSANEKLF

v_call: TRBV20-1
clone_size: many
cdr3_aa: SALGGGGEFNGYT

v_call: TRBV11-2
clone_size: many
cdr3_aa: ASSLEEGNTGELF

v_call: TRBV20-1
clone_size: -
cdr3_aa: SARDSSFEQY